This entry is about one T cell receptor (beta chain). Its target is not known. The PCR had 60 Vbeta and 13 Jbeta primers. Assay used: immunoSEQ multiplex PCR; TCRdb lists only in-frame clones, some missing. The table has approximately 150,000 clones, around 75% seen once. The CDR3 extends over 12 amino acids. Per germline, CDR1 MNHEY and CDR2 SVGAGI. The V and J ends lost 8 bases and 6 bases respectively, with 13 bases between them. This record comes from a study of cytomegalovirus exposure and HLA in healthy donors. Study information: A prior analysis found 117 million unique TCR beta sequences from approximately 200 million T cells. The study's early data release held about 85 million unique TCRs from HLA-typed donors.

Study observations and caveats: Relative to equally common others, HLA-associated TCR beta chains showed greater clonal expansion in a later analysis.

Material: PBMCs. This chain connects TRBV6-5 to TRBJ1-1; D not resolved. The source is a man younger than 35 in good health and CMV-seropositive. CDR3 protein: CASESEVAEAFF. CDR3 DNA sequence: TGTGCCAGCGAGAGTGAGGTCGCTGAAGCTTTCTTT.